What follows are 26 T cell receptor beta chains derived from one specimen sequenced in a study of T-cell reconstitution after alpha-beta-depleted transplantation in children (dated by TCRdb to 2015 to 2016). The treatment or condition label for this specimen denotes: allogeneic hematopoietic cell transplantation with graft depleted of TCRalphabeta T cells and CD19 B cells. Library preparation was by PCR. Sequencing took place on an Illumina HiSeq 2500. TCR library preparation used molecular barcoding, with unique molecular identifiers applied to normalize quantification of the TCRbeta repertoire. The public sequencing data were trimmed at Q25 with fastp and processed into clonotypes with MiXCR by TCRdb, which kept only in-frame beta chains. Identical CDR3 protein sequences are pooled into one entry, listed with their most common genes and DNA. In all, the sample holds around 200,000 distinct CDR3 sequences, and approximately 19% of those were seen once. Together, the top ten hold about 39% of the sample.

The sample was PBMCs, mostly from graft donor cells, taken 360 days after TCRalphabeta/CD19-depleted stem cell transplant. These TCRs come from a male patient between 2 and 10 years old who had a stem cell transplant for acute lymphoblastic leukemia, so the T cells may come from the graft donor.

This clonotype was counted between two and nine times. The rearrangement uses TRBV7-9 and TRBJ2-7, with 8 positions matching TRBD1. CDR1 is SEHNR, CDR2 FQNEAQ, per germline (reference sequence). Trimming removed 3 bases from V and 3 bases from J; junction bases left unmatched: 4. The CDR3 extends over 14 amino acids. CDR3 coding DNA: TGTGCCAGCAGCTTCCAAACAGGGGGCTACGAGCAGTACTTC. It encodes CASSFQTGGYEQYF.

About this clonotype itself: A read error may produce the germline difference seen at one junction end. This chain links TRBV11-2 with TRBJ2-5; perhaps D is TRBD1 or TRBD2 (5 bases each). The CDR3 loop spans 12 amino acids. Germline CDR1 is SGHAT and CDR2 is FQNNGV. The CDR3 sequence is CASSSRTGTHYF. CDR3 nucleotides: TGTGCCAGCAGCTCTCGTACGGGGACCCACTACTTC.

This clonotype was seen many times. V usage is TRBV5-1 and J usage is TRBJ1-1, with 7 bases identical to TRBD1. This CDR3 spans 15 amino acids. Germline V CDR1 and CDR2: SGHRS, YFSETQ. The V segment lost 1 base and the J segment 5 bases; nucleotides outside the gene matches: 8. CDR3: CASSLFPGGETEAFF. The CDR3 DNA reads as TGCGCCAGCAGCTTGTTTCCAGGGGGGGAAACTGAAGCTTTCTTT.

This clonotype turned up a few times. The chain recombines TRBV20-1 with TRBJ1-6; possible D gene TRBD1, 5 bases. The ends were cut back, 3 bases at V and 0 bases at J, with 12 bases in the middle. This CDR3 has 16 amino acids. Germline-derived CDR1 and CDR2 are DFQATT and SNEGSKA (reference sequence). CDR3 loop: CSASSGGSSYNSPLHF. CDR3 nucleotides: TGCAGTGCTAGTTCCGGGGGAAGCTCCTATAATTCACCCCTCCACTTT.

This clonotype came up a few times. The J gene is TRBJ1-1, the V gene TRBV20-1; TRBD1 matches 7 bases. This CDR3 is built from 11 residues. Germline V gene data show CDR1 as DFQATT and CDR2 as SNEGSKA (reference sequence). The V and J ends lost 4 bases and 9 bases, in that order; junction bases with no gene match: 5. CDR3 amino acids: CSAIPQGKAFF. The CDR3 nucleotides read TGCAGTGCTATACCACAGGGGAAAGCTTTCTTT.

The table lists this clonotype with a count of one. The chain recombines TRBV20-1 with TRBJ1-6; D ambiguous. Germline V lookup: CDR1 DFQATT, CDR2 SNEGSKA (reference sequence). There are 13 residues in the CDR3. The ends were cut back, 7 bases at V and 0 bases at J, with 7 bases in the middle. DNA of the CDR3: TGCAGTGTTGAGGGCTCCTATAATTCACCCCTCCACTTT. Its protein is CSVEGSYNSPLHF.

Ten or more counts support this clonotype. This chain uses TRBV27 with TRBJ2-3; D not resolved. CDR1 MNHEY and CDR2 SMNVEV come from the germline V gene (reference sequence). This CDR3 region has 14 residues. V lost 0 bases, J lost 4 bases, and 8 bases lay in between. This CDR3 is CASSLSRFPDTQYF. In DNA form, the CDR3 reads TGTGCCAGCAGTTTATCTAGGTTCCCAGATACGCAGTATTTT.

This clonotype was seen a handful of times. This chain connects TRBV4-3 to TRBJ2-5, with TRBD2 identical over 9 bases. Germline CDR1 is LGHNA and CDR2 is YSLEER. The CDR3 sequence is 17 residues long. Losses at the gene ends were 1 base for V and 1 base for J; bases not matched to a gene: 7. CDR3 sequence (DNA): TGCGCCAGCAGCCAAGGTTTAGCGGGGGCCTTCCAAGAGACCCAGTACTTC. Translating gives CASSQGLAGAFQETQYF.

This clonotype was observed a few times. CDR3: CASSTNGPTDTQYF. CDR3 coding DNA: TGTGCCAGCAGCACCAACGGGCCCACAGATACGCAGTATTTT. J is TRBJ2-3 and V is TRBV11-2; D call uncertain. The length of the CDR3 is 14 residues. The germline V gene has CDR1 SGHAT and CDR2 FQNNGV. V was pared by 5 bases and J by 2 bases, with 11 bases between.

The rearrangement uses TRBV20-1 and TRBJ1-2; D is uncertain. The CDR3 runs to 15 residues. Germline V gene lookup returns CDR1 DFQATT and CDR2 SNEGSKA (reference sequence). Trimming pared 0 bases from V and 8 bases from J, leaving 19 bases between. Written as DNA, the CDR3 is TGCAGTGCTAGAGATTCCGGACTGTCAGTTGGGGGCTACACCTTC. Protein sequence: CSARDSGLSVGGYTF.

This clonotype was seen only a few times. The chain links TRBV12-3 or TRBV12-4 to TRBJ1-5; possibly TRBD1 for D (5 bases). The CDR3 is 14 residues long. Trimming shortened V by 2 bases and J by 10 bases, and 15 bases separated the two germline ends. This CDR3 reads CASSLSGRVDPQHF. The CDR3 bases are TGTGCCAGCAGTTTATCCGGCAGGGTAGATCCCCAGCATTTT.

This clonotype was detected only a few times. This rearrangement joins TRBV29-1 to TRBJ2-1; 9 nucleotides line up with TRBD1. CDR3 length equals 16 residues. Losses at the gene ends were 4 bases for V and 6 bases for J; bases not matched to a gene: 13. Germline values: CDR1 SQVTM, CDR2 ANQGSEA. The CDR3 region is CSVAGGRGQGTNEQFF. In DNA form, the CDR3 reads TGCAGCGTTGCCGGGGGGAGGGGACAGGGCACCAATGAGCAGTTCTTC.

The gene calls are TRBV7-2 and TRBJ2-7; TRBD2 matches at 11 bases. The V segment lost 5 bases and the J segment 1 base; nucleotides outside the gene matches: 7. This CDR3 region has 16 residues. The germline gives CDR1 SGHTA, CDR2 FQGNSA. CDR3 nucleotide sequence: TGTGCCAGCAGCCCGTCACTAGCGGGGGCTTCCTACGAGCAGTACTTC. Translation gives CASSPSLAGASYEQYF.

The chain recombines TRBV20-1 with TRBJ2-1, with a weak D call TRBD2 (5 bases). Per germline, CDR1 DFQATT and CDR2 SNEGSKA (reference sequence). The V and J ends lost 1 base and 9 bases respectively, with 7 bases between them. The CDR3 covers 11 residues. In nucleotides, the CDR3 is TGCAGTGCTAGAGGCAGCGGTGAGCAGTTCTTC. Amino acids: CSARGSGEQFF.

This clonotype was detected ten times or more. J is TRBJ2-7 and V is TRBV7-8; TRBD2 matches 8 bases. With 0 bases clipped from V and 0 bases from J, the junction kept 7 bases outside the gene matches. Germline CDR1 and CDR2: SGHVS and FQNEAQ. The CDR3 runs to 17 residues. CDR3 region: CASSLAVVAGYSYEQYF. Written as DNA, the CDR3 is TGTGCCAGCAGCTTAGCGGTTGTAGCGGGGTACTCCTACGAGCAGTACTTC.

This clonotype was seen a few times. The chain has TRBV11-2 and TRBJ2-5; D gene ambiguous. The CDR3 length is 14 residues. The V end lost 1 base, the J end lost 3 bases, and 9 bases lay between the germline ends. Per the germline V gene, CDR1 is SGHAT and CDR2 is FQNNGV. The CDR3 DNA sequence: TGTGCCAGCAGCTTAGTGGGTTTAGAAGAGACCCAGTACTTC. This encodes CASSLVGLEETQYF.

This clonotype was seen ten or more times. The chain couples TRBV5-5 to TRBJ2-1, with D perhaps given as TRBD1 or TRBD2 (6 bases each). The CDR3 is 15 amino acids. Germline V gene sequence: CDR1 SGHKS, CDR2 YYEKEE (reference sequence). The ends were cut back, 2 bases at V and 9 bases at J, with 18 bases in the middle. CDR3 sequence: CASSLVRGPTGEQFF. Here the CDR3 DNA reads TGTGCCAGCAGCTTAGTCCGGGGGCCTACGGGTGAGCAGTTCTTC.

The V call is TRBV12-3 or TRBV12-4, the J call TRBJ2-1; 10 nucleotides match TRBD2. After removal of 3 bases from V and 4 bases from J, the junction contained 6 bases not matched to a gene. The CDR3 runs 16 residues. CDR3 amino acids: CASSFTSGALYNEQFF. For the CDR3, the DNA is TGTGCCAGCAGTTTCACTAGCGGGGCTCTATACAATGAGCAGTTCTTC.

This chain joins TRBV12-3 or TRBV12-4 and TRBJ2-7, with D hard to call. V was pared by 8 bases and J by 0 bases, with 26 bases between. The CDR3 has 18 residues. CDR3 protein: CASCSNEHPSSFSYEQYF. DNA for the CDR3: TGTGCCAGCTGTTCCAACGAGCATCCCAGCAGCTTCTCCTACGAGCAGTACTTC.

The chain recombines TRBV2 with TRBJ2-1; D may match TRBD1 or TRBD2 (5 bases each). From germline, CDR1 is SNHLY and CDR2 FYNNEI. This CDR3 is built from 17 residues. Trimming stripped 4 bases from V and 4 bases from J, with 20 bases between. CDR3 nucleotides: TGTGCCAGCAGTGTTCGGGGCCCCATTGGTGGATACAATGAGCAGTTCTTC. This translates into CASSVRGPIGGYNEQFF.

This clonotype appeared many times. This sequence joins TRBV7-2 and TRBJ2-1, with D possibly called TRBD1 or TRBD2 (5 bases each). This CDR3 region has 17 residues. The V gene lost 1 base and the J gene lost 9 bases, with 22 bases spanning the gap. The germline V gene has CDR1 SGHTA and CDR2 FQGNSA. The CDR3 nucleotides are TGTGCCAGCAGCTTAGTCCCGCCCGGGACCCCCTTAGGTGAGCAGTTCTTC. Translated, it gives CASSLVPPGTPLGEQFF.

In its sample, this clonotype was seen a few times. The chain links TRBV7-2 to TRBJ1-3, with 9 bases fitting TRBD1. V lost 5 bases and J lost 4; bases outside the gene matches: 6. Per germline, CDR1 SGHTA and CDR2 FQGNSA. The CDR3 runs 15 residues. The CDR3 bases are TGTGCCAGCAGCCCAGGGACAGGGAACGGAAACACCATATATTTT. This gives the protein CASSPGTGNGNTIYF.

This clonotype was found many times. The rearrangement uses TRBV15 and TRBJ2-3, with a weak D call TRBD2 (5 bases). The CDR3 totals 15 residues. The V end lost 1 base, the J end lost 3 bases, and 11 bases lay between the germline ends. CDR1 and CDR2 from the germline V gene are LNHNV and YYDKDF (reference sequence). CDR3 region: CATSRGSVGTDTQYF. CDR3 bases: TGTGCCACCAGCAGAGGTAGCGTCGGGACAGATACGCAGTATTTT. Using reference TRBV15 and TRBJ2-3 for the parts outside the CDR3, the full variable domain is DAMVIQNPRYQVTQFGKPVTLSCSQTLNHNVMYWYQQKSSQAPKLLFHYYDKDFNNEADTPDNFQSRRPNTSFCFLDIRSPGLGDTAMYLCATSRGSVGTDTQYFGPGTRLTVL.

This clonotype appeared a few times. V and J are TRBV19 and TRBJ1-5; no clear D. CDR3 length: 14 amino acids. V gave up 6 bases and J gave up 7 bases, with 16 bases separating them. Germline-derived CDR1 and CDR2 are LNHDA and SQIVND (reference sequence). CDR3 sequence: CASRFAGINQPQHF. CDR3 DNA sequence: TGTGCCAGTAGGTTCGCGGGGATCAACCAGCCCCAGCATTTT.

V gene TRBV5-5 combines with J gene TRBJ2-3, with no clear D. Germline CDR1 SGHKS, CDR2 YYEKEE (reference sequence). V was cut by 0 bases and J by 4 bases, with 9 bases left in between. The length of the CDR3 is 14 residues. CDR3 nucleotide sequence: TGTGCCAGCAGCTTGGGCCGGGCTCCAGATACGCAGTATTTT. This translates into CASSLGRAPDTQYF.

This clonotype was detected a few times. This rearrangement joins TRBV3-1 to TRBJ2-2; the D gene is possibly TRBD2 (6 bases). Germline V gives CDR1 LGHDT, CDR2 YNNKEL (reference sequence). The V end lost 0 bases, the J end lost 8 bases, and 10 bases lay between the germline ends. This CDR3 spans 14 amino acids. The CDR3, as DNA: TGTGCCAGCAGCCAAGAGAGGGGAGGTGGGGAGCTGTTTTTT. It yields the protein CASSQERGGGELFF.